These 16 T cell receptor beta chains originate from one sample sequenced in a study of OX40 agonist ivuxolimab in advanced cancers. TCRdb keeps only in-frame clones here, not all; method: immunoSEQ multiplex PCR. Here the sample spans 45,000 to 55,000 clones, approximately 88% being singletons. The sequences come from CD4+ or CD8+ T cells sorted from blood, collected in a trial of the OX40 agonist ivuxolimab. The receptors stem from an adult with an advanced solid tumor such as melanoma, head and neck, liver or kidney cancer.

V gene TRBV4-2 combines with J gene TRBJ2-5; D gene ambiguous. V lost 1 base and J 5 bases, leaving 14 bases between the germline ends. The CDR3 contains 15 residues. CDR1 and CDR2 from the germline V gene are LGHNA and YNFKEQ. CDR3 sequence (DNA): TGTGCCAGCAGCCAAGTACGGCAGTCCATTGAGACCCAGTACTTC. Protein sequence: CASSQVRQSIETQYF.

This clone has just one count. This chain uses TRBV5-6 with TRBJ2-7, with 9 nucleotides matching TRBD2. CDR1 is SGHDT, CDR2 YYEEEE, per germline. The CDR3 length is 15 residues. J was trimmed by 7 bases and V by 4 bases; bases with no gene match: 12. CDR3 amino acids: CASSLERGALGEQYF. The DNA of the CDR3 is TGTGCCAGCAGCCTCGAGCGGGGGGCTCTAGGAGAGCAGTACTTC.

This chain links TRBV10-3 with TRBJ2-5; a possible D gene is TRBD1 (7 bases). CDR3 length equals 15 residues. The V gene lost 6 bases and the J gene lost 2 bases, with 16 bases spanning the gap. CDR1 is ENHRY and CDR2 is SYGVKD in the germline V gene. The chain's CDR3 is CAISGGGTEQETQYF. The DNA for the CDR3 is TGTGCCATCAGCGGGGGTGGGACAGAACAAGAGACCCAGTACTTC.

The gene calls are TRBV7-8 and TRBJ2-3; a weak D match, TRBD2 (5 bases). From germline, CDR1 is SGHVS and CDR2 FQNEAQ. V was trimmed by 5 bases and J by 3 bases, leaving 12 bases between them. The CDR3 totals 14 residues. The CDR3 spells CASSPRRETDTQYF. The CDR3 DNA is TGTGCCAGCAGCCCAAGACGGGAAACAGATACGCAGTATTTT.

The chain combines TRBV15 with TRBJ2-7; 9 nucleotides agree with TRBD1. V trimming: 4 bases; J trimming: 4 bases; junction bases outside the gene matches: 5. The CDR3 extends over 14 amino acids. The germline V gene encodes CDR1 LNHNV and CDR2 YYDKDF (reference sequence). The CDR3 DNA is TGTGCCACCAGCACAAGGACAGGGGAATACGAGCAGTACTTC. It codes for CATSTRTGEYEQYF.

This chain uses TRBV10-3 with TRBJ1-6, with D possibly matching TRBD1 (6 bases). Trimming pared 4 bases from V and 11 bases from J, leaving 15 bases between. The germline V gene has CDR1 ENHRY and CDR2 SYGVKD. CDR3 length equals 14 residues. The CDR3 is CAISVGQGITPLHF. The CDR3 DNA is TGTGCCATCAGTGTGGGACAAGGGATTACACCCCTCCACTTT.

CDR3 sequence reads: CASSLSTGIYGYTF. As DNA, the CDR3 is TGTGCCAGCAGCTTATCGACAGGGATCTATGGCTACACCTTC. The J gene is TRBJ1-2, the V gene TRBV7-2; TRBD1 matches at 7 bases. Trimming cost V 2 bases and J 4 bases; bases outside gene matches: 4. CDR1 is SGHTA, CDR2 FQGNSA, per germline. This CDR3 is 14 amino acids long. The entire variable domain, with the rest obtained from reference TRBV7-2 and TRBJ1-2, is as follows: GAGVSQSPSNKVTEKGKDVELRCDPISGHTALYWYRQSLGQGLEFLIYFQGNSAPDKSGLPSDRFSAERTGGSVSTLTIQRTQQEDSAVYLCASSLSTGIYGYTFGSGTRLTVV.

J is TRBJ2-5 and V is TRBV6-6, with 8 bases lining up with TRBD1. V shed 5 bases and J 1 base; nucleotides not matched to a gene: 6. CDR3 length: 15 residues. Germline values: CDR1 MNHNY, CDR2 SVGAGI (reference sequence). The CDR3 sequence: CASSPPGQGQETQYF. The DNA for the CDR3 is TGTGCCAGCAGTCCCCCAGGACAGGGCCAAGAGACCCAGTACTTC.

The chain combines TRBV5-4 with TRBJ1-6, with D uncertain. CDR1 is SGHNT and CDR2 is YYREEE in the germline V gene (reference sequence). V lost 0 bases and J lost 7, with 8 bases in between. The CDR3 sequence is 14 residues long. CDR3 sequence (DNA): TGTGCCAGCAGCTTGGCTACGGCGAATTCACCCCTCCACTTT. Amino acid sequence: CASSLATANSPLHF.

The chain has TRBV30 and TRBJ1-5; 8 nucleotides agree with TRBD1. Germline V gene lookup returns CDR1 GTSNPN and CDR2 SVGIG (reference sequence). This CDR3 is 13 amino acids long. The ends lost 2 bases at V and 7 bases at J; junction bases unmatched: 4. This CDR3 is CAWSSTGAQPQHF. The DNA for the CDR3 is TGTGCCTGGAGTTCGACAGGGGCCCAGCCCCAGCATTTT.

V is TRBV9 and J is TRBJ1-2; a weak D match, TRBD1 (6 bases). The germline V gene has CDR1 SGDLS and CDR2 YYNGEE. Trimming removed 2 bases at V and 2 bases at J, with 10 bases between. The CDR3 runs 14 residues. Here the CDR3 reads CASSVGQWNYGYTF. The CDR3 region has the DNA TGTGCCAGCAGCGTTGGACAGTGGAACTATGGCTACACCTTC.

This chain connects TRBV29-1 to TRBJ2-6, with 9 bases fitting TRBD1. The CDR3 spans 18 residues. V lost 0 bases, J lost 0 bases, and 6 bases stayed unmatched. Germline values: CDR1 SQVTM, CDR2 ANQGSEA. The CDR3 DNA follows: TGCAGCGTTGAAGAAAGGGACAGGGAGAGCTCTGGGGCCAACGTCCTGACTTTC. It is translated as CSVEERDRESSGANVLTF. Full variable domain (outside the CDR3, taken from reference TRBV29-1 and TRBJ2-6): SAVISQKPSRDICQRGTSLTIQCQVDSQVTMMFWYRQQPGQSLTLIATANQGSEATYESGFVIDKFPISRPNLTFSTLTVSNMSPEDSSIYLCSVEERDRESSGANVLTFGAGSRLTVL.

DNA for the CDR3: TGCGCCAGCAGCCAAGAGCGAAGATATAATTCACCCCTCCACTTT. Protein sequence: CASSQERRYNSPLHF. This chain links TRBV4-3 with TRBJ1-6; D is unresolved. V was shortened by 0 bases and J by 4 bases, with 7 bases between the two germline ends. Germline values: CDR1 LGHNA, CDR2 YSLEER. This CDR3 spans 15 amino acids.

This rearrangement joins TRBV2 to TRBJ1-3; no clear D. Germline lookup yields CDR1 SNHLY and CDR2 FYNNEI. The CDR3 sequence is 13 residues long. Trimming took off 6 bases at V and 0 bases at J, with 6 bases between the two ends. In nucleotides, the CDR3 is TGTGCCAGCAGGATAGACTCTGGAAACACCATATATTTT. The encoded protein is CASRIDSGNTIYF.

This clone was seen only a few times. The chain uses TRBV5-5 and TRBJ1-1, with D possibly matching TRBD1 (5 bases). CDR3 length: 12 residues. Germline V gene sequence: CDR1 SGHKS, CDR2 YYEKEE (reference sequence). V lost 4 bases and J lost 11, with 15 bases in between. The CDR3 coding sequence is TGTGCCAGCAGCGACCCGGGACGAATGGCTTTCTTT. This gives the protein CASSDPGRMAFF.

The chain carries TRBV27 and TRBJ1-4, with 10 positions matching TRBD1. CDR3 size: 15 residues. The V gene's germline CDR1 is MNHEY and CDR2 SMNVEV (reference sequence). V gave up 8 bases and J gave up 4 bases; unmatched junction bases: 7. In DNA form, the CDR3 reads TGTGCCAGCGGGGGACAGGGGAGGGGTAATGAAAAACTGTTTTTT. This translates into CASGGQGRGNEKLFF.